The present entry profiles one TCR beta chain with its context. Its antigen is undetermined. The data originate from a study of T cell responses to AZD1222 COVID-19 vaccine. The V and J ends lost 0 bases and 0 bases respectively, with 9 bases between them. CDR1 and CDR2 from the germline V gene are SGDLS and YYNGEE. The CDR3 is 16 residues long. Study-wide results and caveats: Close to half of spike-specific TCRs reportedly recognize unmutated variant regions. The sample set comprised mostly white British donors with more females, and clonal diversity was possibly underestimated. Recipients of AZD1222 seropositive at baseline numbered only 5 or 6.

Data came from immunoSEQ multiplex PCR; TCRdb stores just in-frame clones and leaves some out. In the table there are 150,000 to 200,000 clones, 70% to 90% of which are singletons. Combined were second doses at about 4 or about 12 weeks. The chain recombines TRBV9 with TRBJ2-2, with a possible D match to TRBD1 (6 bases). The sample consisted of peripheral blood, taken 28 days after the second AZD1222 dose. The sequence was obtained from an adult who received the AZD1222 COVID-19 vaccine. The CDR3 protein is CASSVGTVANTGELFF. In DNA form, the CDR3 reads TGTGCCAGCAGCGTAGGGACAGTCGCGAACACCGGGGAGCTGTTTTTT.